This T cell receptor beta chain was sequenced in a study of blood T cell repertoires in COVID-19. Study information: Donors in the United States, Italy and Spain gave samples during acute or convalescent COVID-19. PBMCs, B-cell-depleted T cells, or T cells provided the cDNA or gDNA that made up the material.

Per the authors' pipeline: Estimates of nucleated cell counts were drawn from the amplification of reference gene primers. Clones were read by immunoSEQ multiplex PCR, and TCRdb kept only the in-frame ones, dropping some. V, J and clone size are those of that table, while D and trimming were read from the DNA. The sample includes about 160,000 clones, around 84% of them seen just once. The length of the CDR3 is 15 residues. Germline V gene data show CDR1 as SGHRS and CDR2 as YFSETQ. J lost 5 bases, V lost 4 bases, and 10 bases had no gene match. This clone was counted only a few times. Sequencing was done on a sample of peripheral blood. This receptor was obtained from a woman aged 80 or over with acute or convalescent COVID-19. This chain connects TRBV5-1 to TRBJ2-5; the match to TRBD1 covers 8 bases. CDR3 in DNA: TGCGCCAGCAGCCCGGACAGGGTTGGTATGGAGACCCAGTACTTC. It is translated as CASSPDRVGMETQYF.